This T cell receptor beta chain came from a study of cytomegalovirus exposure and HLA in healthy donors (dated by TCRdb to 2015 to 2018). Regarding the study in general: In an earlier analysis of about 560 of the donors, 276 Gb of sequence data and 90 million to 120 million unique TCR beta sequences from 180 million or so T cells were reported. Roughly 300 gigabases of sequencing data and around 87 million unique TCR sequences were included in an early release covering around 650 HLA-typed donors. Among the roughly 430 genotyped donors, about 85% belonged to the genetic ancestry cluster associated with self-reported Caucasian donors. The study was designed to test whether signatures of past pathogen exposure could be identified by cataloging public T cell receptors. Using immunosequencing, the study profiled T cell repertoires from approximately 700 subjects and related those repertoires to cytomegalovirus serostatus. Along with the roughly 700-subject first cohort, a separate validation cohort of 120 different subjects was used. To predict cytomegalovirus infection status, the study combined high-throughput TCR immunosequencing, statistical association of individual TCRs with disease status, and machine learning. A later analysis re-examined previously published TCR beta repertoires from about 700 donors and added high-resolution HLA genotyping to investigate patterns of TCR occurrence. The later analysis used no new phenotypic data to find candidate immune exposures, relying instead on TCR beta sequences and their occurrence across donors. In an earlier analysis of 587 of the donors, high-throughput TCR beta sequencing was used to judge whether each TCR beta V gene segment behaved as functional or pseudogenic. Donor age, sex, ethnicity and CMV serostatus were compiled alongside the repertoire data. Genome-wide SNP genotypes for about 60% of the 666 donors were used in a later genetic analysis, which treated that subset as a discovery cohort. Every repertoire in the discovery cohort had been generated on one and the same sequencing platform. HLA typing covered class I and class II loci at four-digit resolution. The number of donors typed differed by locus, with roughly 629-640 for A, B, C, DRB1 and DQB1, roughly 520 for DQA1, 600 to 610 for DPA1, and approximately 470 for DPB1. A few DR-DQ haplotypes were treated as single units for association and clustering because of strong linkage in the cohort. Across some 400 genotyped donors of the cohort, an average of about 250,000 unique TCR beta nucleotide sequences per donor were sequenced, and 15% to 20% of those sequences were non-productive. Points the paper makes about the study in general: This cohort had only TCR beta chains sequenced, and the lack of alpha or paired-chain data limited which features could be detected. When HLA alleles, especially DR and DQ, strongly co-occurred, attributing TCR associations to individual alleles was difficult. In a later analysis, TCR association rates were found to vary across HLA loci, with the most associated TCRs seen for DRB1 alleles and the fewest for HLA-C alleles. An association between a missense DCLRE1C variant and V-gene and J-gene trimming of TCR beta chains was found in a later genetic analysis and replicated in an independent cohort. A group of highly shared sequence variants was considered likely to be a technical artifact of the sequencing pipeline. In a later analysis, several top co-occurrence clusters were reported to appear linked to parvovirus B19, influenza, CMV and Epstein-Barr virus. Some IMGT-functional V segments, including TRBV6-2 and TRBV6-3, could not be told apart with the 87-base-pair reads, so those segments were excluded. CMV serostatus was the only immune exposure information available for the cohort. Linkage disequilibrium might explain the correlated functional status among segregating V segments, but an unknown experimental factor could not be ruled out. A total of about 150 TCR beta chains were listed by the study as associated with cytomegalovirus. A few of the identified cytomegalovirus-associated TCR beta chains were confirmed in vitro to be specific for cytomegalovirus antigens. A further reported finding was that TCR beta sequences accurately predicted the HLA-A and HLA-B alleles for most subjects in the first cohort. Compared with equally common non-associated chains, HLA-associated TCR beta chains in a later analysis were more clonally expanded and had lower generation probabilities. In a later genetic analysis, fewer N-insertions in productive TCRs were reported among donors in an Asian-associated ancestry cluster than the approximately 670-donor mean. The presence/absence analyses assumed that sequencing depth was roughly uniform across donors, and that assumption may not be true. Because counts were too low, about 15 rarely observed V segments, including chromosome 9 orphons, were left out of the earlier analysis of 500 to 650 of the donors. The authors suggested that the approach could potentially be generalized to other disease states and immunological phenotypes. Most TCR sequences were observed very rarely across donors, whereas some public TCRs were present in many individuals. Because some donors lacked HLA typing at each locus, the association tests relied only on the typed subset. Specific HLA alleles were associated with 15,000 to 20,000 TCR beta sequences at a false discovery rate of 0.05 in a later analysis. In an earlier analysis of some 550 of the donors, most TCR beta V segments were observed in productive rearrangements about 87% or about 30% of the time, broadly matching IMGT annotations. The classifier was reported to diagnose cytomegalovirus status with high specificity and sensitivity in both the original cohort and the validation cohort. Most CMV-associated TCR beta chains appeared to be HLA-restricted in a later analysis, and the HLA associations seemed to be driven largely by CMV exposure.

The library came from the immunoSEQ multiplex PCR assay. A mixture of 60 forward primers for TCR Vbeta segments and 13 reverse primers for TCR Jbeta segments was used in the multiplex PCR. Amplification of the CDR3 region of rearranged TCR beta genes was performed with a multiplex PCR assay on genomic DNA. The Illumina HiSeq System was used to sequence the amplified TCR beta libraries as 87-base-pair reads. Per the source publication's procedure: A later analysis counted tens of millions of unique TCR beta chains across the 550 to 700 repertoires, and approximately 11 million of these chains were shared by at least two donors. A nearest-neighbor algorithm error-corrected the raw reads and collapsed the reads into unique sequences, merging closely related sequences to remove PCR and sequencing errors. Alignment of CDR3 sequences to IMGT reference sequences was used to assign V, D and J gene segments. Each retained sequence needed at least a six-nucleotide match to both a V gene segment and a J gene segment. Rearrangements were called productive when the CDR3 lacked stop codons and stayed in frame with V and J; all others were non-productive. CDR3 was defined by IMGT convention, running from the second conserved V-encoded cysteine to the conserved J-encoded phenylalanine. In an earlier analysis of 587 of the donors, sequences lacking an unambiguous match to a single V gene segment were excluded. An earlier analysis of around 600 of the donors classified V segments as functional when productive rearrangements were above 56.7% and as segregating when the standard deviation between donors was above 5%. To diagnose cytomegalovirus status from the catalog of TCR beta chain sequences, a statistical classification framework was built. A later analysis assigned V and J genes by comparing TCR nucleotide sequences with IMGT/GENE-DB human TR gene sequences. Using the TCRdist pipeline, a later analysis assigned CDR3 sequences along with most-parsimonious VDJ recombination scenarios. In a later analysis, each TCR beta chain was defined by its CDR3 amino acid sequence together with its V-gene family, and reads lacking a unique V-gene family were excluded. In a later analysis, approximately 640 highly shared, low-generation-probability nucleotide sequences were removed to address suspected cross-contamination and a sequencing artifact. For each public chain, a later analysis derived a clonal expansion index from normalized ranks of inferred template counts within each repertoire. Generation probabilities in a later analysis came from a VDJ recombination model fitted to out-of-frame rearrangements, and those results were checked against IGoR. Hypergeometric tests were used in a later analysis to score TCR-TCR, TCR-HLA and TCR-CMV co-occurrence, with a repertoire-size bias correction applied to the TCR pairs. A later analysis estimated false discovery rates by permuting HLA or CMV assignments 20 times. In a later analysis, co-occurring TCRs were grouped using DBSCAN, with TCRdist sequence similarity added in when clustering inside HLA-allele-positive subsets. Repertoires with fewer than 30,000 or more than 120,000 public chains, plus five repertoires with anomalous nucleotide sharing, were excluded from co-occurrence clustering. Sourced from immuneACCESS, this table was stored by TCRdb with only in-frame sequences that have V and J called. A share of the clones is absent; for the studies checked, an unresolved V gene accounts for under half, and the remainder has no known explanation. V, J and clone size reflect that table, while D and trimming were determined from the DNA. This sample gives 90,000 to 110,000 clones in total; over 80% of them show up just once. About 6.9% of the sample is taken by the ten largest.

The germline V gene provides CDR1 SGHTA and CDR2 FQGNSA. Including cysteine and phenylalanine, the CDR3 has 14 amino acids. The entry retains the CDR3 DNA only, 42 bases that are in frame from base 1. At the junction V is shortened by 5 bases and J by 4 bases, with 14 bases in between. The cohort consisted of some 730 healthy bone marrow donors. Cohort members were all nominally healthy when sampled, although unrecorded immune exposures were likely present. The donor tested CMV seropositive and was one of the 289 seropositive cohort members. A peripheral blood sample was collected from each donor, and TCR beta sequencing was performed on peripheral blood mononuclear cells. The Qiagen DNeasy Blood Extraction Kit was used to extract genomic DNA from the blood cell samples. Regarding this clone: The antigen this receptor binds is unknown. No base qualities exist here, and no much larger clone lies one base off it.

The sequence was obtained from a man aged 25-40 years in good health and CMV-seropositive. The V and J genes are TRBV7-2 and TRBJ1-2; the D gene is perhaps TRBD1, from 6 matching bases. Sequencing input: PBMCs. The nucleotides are TGTGCCAGCAGCAGGCCAGACAGGACCTATGGCTACACCTTC. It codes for CASSRPDRTYGYTF.